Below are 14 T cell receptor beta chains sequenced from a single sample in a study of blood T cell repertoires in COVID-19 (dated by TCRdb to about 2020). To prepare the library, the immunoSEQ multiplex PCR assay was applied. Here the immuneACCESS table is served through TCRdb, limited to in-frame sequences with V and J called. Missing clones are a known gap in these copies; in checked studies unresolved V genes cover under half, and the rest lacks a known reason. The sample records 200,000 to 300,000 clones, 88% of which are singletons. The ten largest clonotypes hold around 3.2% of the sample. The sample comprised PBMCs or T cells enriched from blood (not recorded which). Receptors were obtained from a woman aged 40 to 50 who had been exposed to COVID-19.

The CDR3 is CSVGTLNGYTF. In DNA, the CDR3 is TGCAGCGTGGGGACTTTAAATGGCTACACCTTC. This rearrangement joins TRBV29-1 to TRBJ1-2; tentative D call: TRBD1 (5 bases). Germline V gene lookup returns CDR1 SQVTM and CDR2 ANQGSEA. V was shortened by 6 bases and J by 6 bases, with 11 bases between the two germline ends. The CDR3 spans 11 residues. Complete variable domain (other parts from reference TRBV29-1 and TRBJ1-2): SAVISQKPSRDICQRGTSLTIQCQVDSQVTMMFWYRQQPGQSLTLIATANQGSEATYESGFVIDKFPISRPNLTFSTLTVSNMSPEDSSIYLCSVGTLNGYTFGSGTRLTVV.

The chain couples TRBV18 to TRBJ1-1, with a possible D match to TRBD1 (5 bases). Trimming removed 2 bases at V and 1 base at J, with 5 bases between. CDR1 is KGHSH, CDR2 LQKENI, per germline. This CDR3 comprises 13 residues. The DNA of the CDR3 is TGTGCCAGCTCACCAGGGGCGAACACTGAAGCTTTCTTT. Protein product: CASSPGANTEAFF.

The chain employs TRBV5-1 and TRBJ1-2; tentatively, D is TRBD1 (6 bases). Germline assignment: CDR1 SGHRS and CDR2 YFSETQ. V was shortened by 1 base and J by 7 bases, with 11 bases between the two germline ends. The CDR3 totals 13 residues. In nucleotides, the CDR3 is TGCGCCAGCAGCTTGTCGGGGGGCCTTGGCTACACCTTC. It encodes CASSLSGGLGYTF.

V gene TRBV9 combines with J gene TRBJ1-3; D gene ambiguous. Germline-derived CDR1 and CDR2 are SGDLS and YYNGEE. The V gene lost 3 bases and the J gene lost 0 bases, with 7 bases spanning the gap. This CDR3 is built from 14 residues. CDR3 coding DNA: TGTGCCAGCAGCGATTTCAGCTCTGGAAACACCATATATTTT. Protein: CASSDFSSGNTIYF.

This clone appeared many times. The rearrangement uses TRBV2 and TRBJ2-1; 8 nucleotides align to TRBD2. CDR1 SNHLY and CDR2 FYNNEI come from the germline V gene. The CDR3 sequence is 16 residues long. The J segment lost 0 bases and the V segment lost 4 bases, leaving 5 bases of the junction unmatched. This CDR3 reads CASSVLAAYSYNEQFF. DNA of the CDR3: TGTGCCAGCAGTGTACTAGCGGCATACTCCTACAATGAGCAGTTCTTC.

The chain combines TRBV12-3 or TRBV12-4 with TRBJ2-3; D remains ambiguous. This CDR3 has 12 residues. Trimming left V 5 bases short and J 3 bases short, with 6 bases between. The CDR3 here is CASSPTTDTQYF. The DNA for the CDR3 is TGTGCCAGCAGTCCCACAACAGATACGCAGTATTTT.

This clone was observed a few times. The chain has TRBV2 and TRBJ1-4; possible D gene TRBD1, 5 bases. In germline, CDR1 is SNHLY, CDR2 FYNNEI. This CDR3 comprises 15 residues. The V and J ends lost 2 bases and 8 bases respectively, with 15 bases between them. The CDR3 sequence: CASSEFGGVGEKLFF. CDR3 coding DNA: TGTGCCAGCAGTGAATTCGGGGGAGTTGGCGAAAAACTGTTTTTT.

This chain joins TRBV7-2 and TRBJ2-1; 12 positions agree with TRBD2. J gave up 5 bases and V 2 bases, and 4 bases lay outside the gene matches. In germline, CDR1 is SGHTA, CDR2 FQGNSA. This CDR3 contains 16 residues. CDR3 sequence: CASSLSLAGGNNEQFF. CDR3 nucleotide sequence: TGTGCCAGCAGCTTATCTCTAGCGGGGGGGAACAATGAGCAGTTCTTC.

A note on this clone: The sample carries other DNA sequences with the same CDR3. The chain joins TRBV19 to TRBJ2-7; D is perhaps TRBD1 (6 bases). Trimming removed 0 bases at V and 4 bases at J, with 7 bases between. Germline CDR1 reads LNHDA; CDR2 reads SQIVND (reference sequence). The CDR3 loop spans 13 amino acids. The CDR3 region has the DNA TGTGCCAGTAGTATAGACAGGGGTTACGAGCAGTACTTC. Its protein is CASSIDRGYEQYF.

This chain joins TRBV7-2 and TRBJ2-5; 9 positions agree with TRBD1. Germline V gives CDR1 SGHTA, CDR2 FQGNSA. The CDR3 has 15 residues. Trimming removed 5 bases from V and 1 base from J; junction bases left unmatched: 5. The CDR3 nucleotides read TGTGCCAGCAGCCCCTGGGACAGGGCCCAAGAGACCCAGTACTTC. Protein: CASSPWDRAQETQYF.

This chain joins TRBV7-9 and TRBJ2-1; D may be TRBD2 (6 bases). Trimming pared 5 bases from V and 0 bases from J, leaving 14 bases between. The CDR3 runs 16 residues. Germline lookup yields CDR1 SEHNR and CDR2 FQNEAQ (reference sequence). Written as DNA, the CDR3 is TGTGCCAGCAGCACCCAGCGGGCGAGCTCCTACAATGAGCAGTTCTTC. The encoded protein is CASSTQRASSYNEQFF.

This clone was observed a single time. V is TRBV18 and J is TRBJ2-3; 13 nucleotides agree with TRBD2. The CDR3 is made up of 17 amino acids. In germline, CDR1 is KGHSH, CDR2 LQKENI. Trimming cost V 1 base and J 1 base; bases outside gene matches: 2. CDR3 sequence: CASSPRTSGSGTDTQYF. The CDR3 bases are TGTGCCAGCTCACCACGGACTAGCGGGAGTGGCACAGATACGCAGTATTTT.

CDR3 nucleotides: TGTGCCAGCTCACTTCAGGGTCAGCCCCAGCATTTT. Encoded protein: CASSLQGQPQHF. The chain carries TRBV18 and TRBJ1-5, with D perhaps TRBD1 (5 bases). Trimming cost V 4 bases and J 6 bases, with 7 bases left between them. Looked up from germline, CDR1 is KGHSH and CDR2 is LQKENI. CDR3 length: 12 amino acids.

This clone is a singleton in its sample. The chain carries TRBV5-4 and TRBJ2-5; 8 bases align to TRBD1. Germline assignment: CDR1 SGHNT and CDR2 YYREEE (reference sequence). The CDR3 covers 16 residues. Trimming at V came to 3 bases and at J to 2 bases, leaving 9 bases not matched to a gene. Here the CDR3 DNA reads TGTGCCAGCAGCTCCCGGGCAGGGGGCGATCAAGAGACCCAGTACTTC. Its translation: CASSSRAGGDQETQYF.